A single sample is the source of the 23 T cell receptor beta chains below, sequenced in a study of read filtering for tumor transcriptome and immune sequencing. From approximately 430 ng of RNA, a library with molecular barcoded alpha/delta and beta/gamma adaptors was made. TCRdb processed the reads anew with MiXCR; each CDR3 protein has one entry. The data contain roughly 56,000 distinct CDR3 sequences, about a fifth of them singletons. The specimen was a population of CD138-negative cells sorted from bone marrow. All receptors derive from a donor aged 40 or over with multiple myeloma.

This clonotype occurred many times. The chain recombines TRBV6-2 or TRBV6-3 with TRBJ2-2; 10 nucleotides align to TRBD1. Looked up from germline, CDR1 is MNHEY and CDR2 is SVGEGT. V lost 8 bases and J lost 0; bases outside the gene matches: 9. The CDR3 runs to 17 residues. In DNA form, the CDR3 reads TGTGCCAGCCATCGCGACAGGGGGCGGTCGAACACCGGGGAGCTGTTTTTT. The encoded protein is CASHRDRGRSNTGELFF.

This clonotype has at least ten counts. This chain links TRBV7-8 with TRBJ2-1, with 9 bases fitting TRBD2. The germline V gene has CDR1 SGHVS and CDR2 FQNEAQ. There are 16 residues in the CDR3. Trimming removed 5 bases from V and 3 bases from J; junction bases left unmatched: 8. For the CDR3, the DNA is TGTGCCAGCAGCCCCCGGGCTAGCGGGGTCTACAATGAGCAGTTCTTC. Residues: CASSPRASGVYNEQFF. Full variable domain (missing parts from reference TRBV7-8 and TRBJ2-1): GAGVSQSPRYKVAKRGQDVALRCDPISGHVSLFWYQQALGQGPEFLTYFQNEAQLDKSGLPSDRFFAERPEGSVSTLKIQRTQQEDSAVYLCASSPRASGVYNEQFFGPGTRLTVL.

Judged by abundance, this clonotype is medium-sized. The chain links TRBV3-2 to TRBJ2-1; TRBD2, the table's D call, lacks a check against the DNA. TRBV3-2 is an annotated pseudogene. This CDR3 has 12 residues. CDR3 region: CASSHGLDEQFF. The CDR3 bases are TGTGCCAGCAGCCACGGACTGGATGAGCAGTTCTTC.

This clonotype showed up just a few times. The chain links TRBV12-3 or TRBV12-4 to TRBJ1-5; 8 bases align to TRBD1. V shed 8 bases and J 6 bases; nucleotides not matched to a gene: 12. The CDR3 is made up of 15 amino acids. The CDR3 DNA follows: TGTGCCAGCTCCCCGGGGACAGGTCTGGGTCAGCCCCAGCATTTT. This translates into CASSPGTGLGQPQHF.

This clonotype appeared a few times. The chain couples TRBV20-1 to TRBJ2-7, with 9 bases that match TRBD2. CDR1 and CDR2 (germline): DFQATT, SNEGSKA (reference sequence). The junction had 15 bases not matched to a gene; V was cut back by 5 bases and J by 4 bases. The CDR3 has 16 residues. The CDR3 loop reads CSADRASGMSGYEQYF. In nucleotides, the CDR3 is TGCAGTGCTGACAGGGCTAGCGGGATGTCAGGGTACGAGCAGTACTTC.

This clonotype was seen ten or more times. The chain combines TRBV7-9 with TRBJ2-1; D is perhaps TRBD2 (6 bases). Trimming removed 5 bases at V and 5 bases at J, with 16 bases between. The germline V gene has CDR1 SEHNR and CDR2 FQNEAQ (reference sequence). The CDR3 contains 15 residues. CDR3 amino acids: CASSPPGAGNNEQFF. As DNA, the CDR3 is TGTGCCAGCAGCCCCCCCGGAGCGGGCAACAATGAGCAGTTCTTC.

A remark on this clonotype: A read error may produce the germline difference seen at one junction end. This chain connects TRBV6-5 to TRBJ2-1, with TRBD2 matching 14 bases. The CDR3 is made up of 16 amino acids. From germline, CDR1 is MNHEY and CDR2 SVGAGI. For the CDR3, the DNA is TGTGCCAGCGGTTGGCCCGGGACTAGCGGGGGCAATGAGCGGTTCTTC. Protein: CASGWPGTSGGNERFF.

This clonotype showed up just a few times. The chain is built from TRBV6-5 and TRBJ2-1; 7 positions agree with TRBD1. Germline CDR1 is MNHEY and CDR2 is SVGAGI. The CDR3 is 14 amino acids. V dropped 6 bases and J dropped 4; count of bases not matched to a gene: 6. The CDR3 loop is CASRPPGQYNEQFF. DNA of the CDR3: TGTGCCAGCAGACCCCCGGGACAGTACAATGAGCAGTTCTTC.

This clonotype has a handful of counts. This sequence joins TRBV20-1 and TRBJ1-1; TRBD1 aligns across 8 bases. The CDR3 sequence is 14 residues long. In germline, CDR1 is DFQATT, CDR2 SNEGSKA (reference sequence). With 4 bases clipped from V and 1 base from J, the junction kept 5 bases outside the gene matches. CDR3 DNA: TGCAGTGCTATGAAGGACAGGGCGAACACTGAAGCTTTCTTT. Translating it yields CSAMKDRANTEAFF.

CDR3 sequence (DNA): TGTGCCAGCAGTCGGGGTTTCGGCGATGAGCAGTTCTTC. Amino acid sequence: CASSRGFGDEQFF. The J gene is TRBJ2-1, the V gene TRBV7-2; maybe TRBD2 (5 bases). The V end lost 6 bases, the J end lost 8 bases, and 14 bases lay between the germline ends. CDR1 is SGHTA and CDR2 is FQGNSA in the germline V gene. The CDR3 contains 13 residues.

This clonotype was recorded at least ten times. This rearrangement joins TRBV12-3 or TRBV12-4 to TRBJ2-1, with 7 bases matching TRBD1. This CDR3 has 13 residues. V shed 2 bases, J shed 6 bases, and the junction held 1 base outside the gene matches. CDR3 nucleotides: TGTGCCAGCAGTTTAAAGGGGGCCAATGAGCAGTTCTTC. Translating it yields CASSLKGANEQFF.

This clonotype was recorded many times. The chain uses TRBV19 and TRBJ2-7, with 7 bases matching TRBD1. Trimming at V came to 5 bases and at J to 3 bases, leaving 10 bases not matched to a gene. Germline V gene sequence: CDR1 LNHDA, CDR2 SQIVND (reference sequence). The CDR3 totals 15 residues. CDR3 sequence reads: CASSSGQILGYEQYF. CDR3 in DNA: TGTGCCAGTAGTTCGGGACAGATCTTGGGCTACGAGCAGTACTTC.

Many counts were recorded for this clonotype. This rearrangement joins TRBV10-2 to TRBJ2-5; TRBD2 is a possible D gene (5 bases). V was trimmed by 6 bases and J by 4 bases, leaving 12 bases between them. Germline values: CDR1 WSHSY, CDR2 SAAADI. This CDR3 spans 13 amino acids. The CDR3 DNA follows: TGCGCCAGCAGCCTCTTTCGGGGAGAGACCCAGTACTTC. Its protein is CASSLFRGETQYF.

The chain carries TRBV10-3 and TRBJ2-3; TRBD1 matches 11 bases. In germline, CDR1 is ENHRY, CDR2 SYGVKD. This CDR3 is built from 15 residues. The trim removed 11 bases at V and 6 bases at J, leaving 13 bases unmatched. The CDR3 nucleotides read TGTGCCCTCCGAAGGACAGGGGGCCTCTCGGATACGCAGTATTTT. This sequence encodes CALRRTGGLSDTQYF.

The chain employs TRBV6-5 and TRBJ2-1; 9 positions match TRBD2. The CDR3 is 16 residues long. J lost 10 bases, V lost 3 bases, and 13 bases had no gene match. CDR1 and CDR2 (germline): MNHEY, SVGAGI. CDR3 bases: TGTGCCAGCAGTTATTCCGCGGGGGGGACAACGAACGAGCAGTTCTTC. Translation: CASSYSAGGTTNEQFF.

This clonotype appeared many times. The chain joins TRBV3-1 to TRBJ2-1; 10 nucleotides align to TRBD2. V gave up 2 bases and J gave up 6 bases; unmatched junction bases: 4. Germline values: CDR1 LGHDT, CDR2 YNNKEL (reference sequence). The CDR3 loop spans 15 amino acids. CDR3 bases: TGTGCCAGCAGCCAAAGCGGGAGGGCCCTCAATGAGCAGTTCTTC. Amino acid sequence: CASSQSGRALNEQFF.

This clonotype was seen more than once but under ten times. V is TRBV6-6 and J is TRBJ1-1; D is unresolved. Germline CDR1 and CDR2: MNHNY and SVGAGI (reference sequence). This CDR3 is built from 15 residues. The V gene lost 6 bases and the J gene lost 0 bases, with 14 bases spanning the gap. The CDR3 sequence: CASRRLSSVNTEAFF. DNA for the CDR3: TGTGCCAGCAGAAGACTTTCCTCGGTGAACACTGAAGCTTTCTTT.

This clonotype was seen many times. In DNA, the CDR3 is TGTGCCAGCAGCTGGTTTCGGCTAGGGGCTGAAGCTTTCTTT. It encodes CASSWFRLGAEAFF. V and J are TRBV6-2 or TRBV6-3 and TRBJ1-1; D is perhaps TRBD1 (5 bases). The CDR3 totals 14 residues. The germline V gene encodes CDR1 MNHEY and CDR2 SVGEGT. The ends were cut back, 6 bases at V and 6 bases at J, with 17 bases in the middle.

This clonotype appeared many times. The chain joins TRBV4-1 to TRBJ2-5; possibly TRBD2 for D (7 bases). Trimming took off 4 bases at V and 4 bases at J, with 16 bases between the two ends. This CDR3 contains 15 residues. Looked up from germline, CDR1 is MGHRA and CDR2 is YSYEKL. CDR3 DNA: TGCGCCAGCAGCCGTGGAAACAGGGAGGGAGAGACCCAGTACTTC. This sequence encodes CASSRGNREGETQYF.

This clonotype was counted many times. The chain combines TRBV3-1 with TRBJ2-7; 9 bases match TRBD1. The V gene end was trimmed by 3 bases and the J gene end by 2 bases; junction bases not matched to a gene: 5. Germline V CDR1 and CDR2: LGHDT, YNNKEL (reference sequence). This CDR3 has 15 amino acids. In DNA form, the CDR3 reads TGTGCCAGCAGCCACGGACAGGGGCGAACCTACGAGCAGTACTTC. It codes for CASSHGQGRTYEQYF.

This clonotype has a count of ten or more. V gene TRBV3-1 combines with J gene TRBJ2-5, with 7 nucleotides matching TRBD2. CDR3 size: 16 residues. Looked up from germline, CDR1 is LGHDT and CDR2 is YNNKEL (reference sequence). The V and J ends lost 0 bases and 5 bases, in that order; junction bases with no gene match: 9. The CDR3 here is CASSQDKWEGSETQYF. CDR3 nucleotides: TGTGCCAGCAGCCAAGATAAGTGGGAGGGGAGTGAGACCCAGTACTTC.

The sample holds many counts of this clonotype. A junction boundary mismatches the germline segment, possibly from a read error. This sequence joins TRBV7-6 and TRBJ2-2; 9 bases line up with TRBD2. The CDR3 sequence is 14 residues long. The germline V gene encodes CDR1 SGHVS and CDR2 FNYEAQ. The DNA for the CDR3 is TGTGCCAGCAGCGTAGCGGGAGTGGACGGGGAGCTGTTTTTT. Translation: CASSVAGVDGELFF.

This clonotype was seen repeatedly, ten times or more. The chain employs TRBV19 and TRBJ2-2; no definite D call. The CDR3 consists of 14 residues. V was shortened by 3 bases and J by 6 bases, with 11 bases between the two germline ends. Germline CDR1 LNHDA, CDR2 SQIVND (reference sequence). This CDR3 is CASSIPLFSGELFF. CDR3 nucleotides: TGTGCCAGTAGTATCCCGCTATTCTCCGGGGAGCTGTTTTTT.